This T cell receptor beta chain was obtained from a study of OX40 agonist ivuxolimab in advanced cancers. Overall study: It was ivuxolimab, an agonistic anti-OX40 (CD134) antibody, that patients were treated with.

Germline V lookup: CDR1 PRHDT, CDR2 FYEKMQ (reference sequence). The CDR3 runs to 17 residues. The ends lost 10 bases at V and 6 bases at J; junction bases unmatched: 20. Sequencing used immunoSEQ multiplex PCR; TCRdb keeps in-frame clones, though not all of them. This sample carries some 11,000 clones, roughly 75% of them seen once, and the ten largest clones take 25% to 35%. The receptor was isolated from an adult with an advanced solid tumor such as melanoma, head and neck, liver or kidney cancer. The sequencing here drew on CD4+ or CD8+ T cells sorted from blood, taken in a trial of the OX40 agonist ivuxolimab. The chain links TRBV13 to TRBJ2-3, with 9 bases lining up with TRBD2. The CDR3 reads CAIPGPVAGGKIDTQYF. The CDR3 coding sequence is TGTGCCATACCCGGGCCCGTTGCGGGAGGGAAAATCGATACGCAGTATTTT.